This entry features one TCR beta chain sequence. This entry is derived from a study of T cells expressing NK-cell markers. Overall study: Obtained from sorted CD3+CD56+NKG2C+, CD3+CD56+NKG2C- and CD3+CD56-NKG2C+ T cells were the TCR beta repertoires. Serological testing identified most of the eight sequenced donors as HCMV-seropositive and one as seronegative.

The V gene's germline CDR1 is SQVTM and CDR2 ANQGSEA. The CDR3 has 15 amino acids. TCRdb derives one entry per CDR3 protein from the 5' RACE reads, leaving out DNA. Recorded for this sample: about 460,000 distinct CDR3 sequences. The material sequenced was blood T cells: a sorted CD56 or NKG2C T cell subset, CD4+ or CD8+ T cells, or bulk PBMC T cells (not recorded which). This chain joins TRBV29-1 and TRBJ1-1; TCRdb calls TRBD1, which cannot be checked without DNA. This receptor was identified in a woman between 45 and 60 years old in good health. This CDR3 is CSAQIPQGMNTEAFF.